The sequence of this T cell receptor beta chain was determined in a study of blood T cells in healthy people across ages. Study-level points and caveats: Donors of long life had a larger count of naive CD4+ cells and greater diversity than aged donors. Diversity estimates from one million T cells were considered underestimates.

Primers used in a second PCR of roughly 6 to 11 cycles were a sample-barcoded 5' primer and a J-beta primer mix. Sequencing recovered at least 2.5 million CDR3-containing paired-end reads from each sample. MiXCR was run by TCRdb on the 5' RACE reads, yielding one entry per CDR3 protein. The data show approximately 1.5 million distinct CDR3 sequences, with less than 45% seen just once and less than 5% held by the top ten. This clonotype was seen a handful of times. Its antigen remains unidentified. Each sample used at least 6.5 million PBMCs. Germline lookup yields CDR1 MNHEY and CDR2 SVGAGI. This CDR3 has 14 residues. V lost 0 bases, J lost 3 bases, and 6 bases lay in between.

Sequenced material: blood. The chain joins TRBV6-5 to TRBJ1-5; D ambiguous. This receptor was obtained from a woman aged 18-29 years in good health. The CDR3, as DNA: TGTGCCAGCAGTTACTCTCGGCTCAATCAGCCCCAGCATTTT. The encoded protein is CASSYSRLNQPQHF.